One and the same sample provided the 11 T cell receptor beta chains below, sequenced in a study of blood T cell repertoires in COVID-19. The method was immunoSEQ multiplex PCR; TCRdb's version includes in-frame clones alone and lacks a portion of them. The data contain about 70,000 clones, approximately 86% of them singletons. The sample was peripheral blood. These receptors all stem from a woman aged 55-70 years with acute or convalescent COVID-19.

CDR3 amino acids: CASLFGGDTEAFF. In DNA form, the CDR3 reads TGTGCCAGCCTATTCGGGGGAGATACTGAAGCTTTCTTT. V is TRBV28 and J is TRBJ1-1, with D perhaps matching TRBD1 (5 bases). The CDR3 runs 13 residues. V lost 8 bases and J lost 5, with 15 bases in between. Germline assignment: CDR1 MDHEN and CDR2 SYDVKM.

On this clone: The junction shows a germline mismatch at one end, possibly a read error. This sequence joins TRBV20-1 and TRBJ1-2; D remains ambiguous. Germline values: CDR1 DFQATT, CDR2 SNEGSKA (reference sequence). CDR3 length: 8 residues. CDR3 loop: CSAREGAF. The CDR3 region has the DNA TGCAGTGCTAGAGAGGGCGCTTTC.

This chain uses TRBV6-5 with TRBJ2-2; D is unclear. The CDR3 is 12 residues long. V was trimmed by 7 bases and J by 5 bases, leaving 8 bases between them. Per the germline V gene, CDR1 is MNHEY and CDR2 is SVGAGI. For the CDR3, the DNA is TGTGCCAGCATCGGAGAAACCGGGGAGCTGTTTTTT. This codes for CASIGETGELFF.

The chain is built from TRBV5-6 and TRBJ2-3, with 9 positions matching TRBD2. The CDR3 length is 17 residues. The ends lost 0 bases at V and 1 base at J; junction bases unmatched: 6. Germline V gives CDR1 SGHDT, CDR2 YYEEEE. The CDR3 sequence: CASSLEFQRGGTDTQYF. The DNA of the CDR3 is TGTGCCAGCAGCTTGGAGTTCCAGCGGGGGGGCACAGATACGCAGTATTTT.

This chain connects TRBV3-1 (or the pseudogene TRBV3-2) to TRBJ1-1, with D possibly TRBD1 on 5 matching bases. V gave up 4 bases and J gave up 0 bases, with 15 bases separating them. CDR3 length: 16 residues. Germline loops: CDR1 LGHDT, CDR2 YNNKEL (reference sequence). CDR3 nucleotides: TGTGCCAGCAGCCGCAAGGGGTTCGGATTGAACACTGAAGCTTTCTTT. This sequence encodes CASSRKGFGLNTEAFF.

The genes are TRBV28 and TRBJ1-4, with D possibly being TRBD1 (5 bases). V was cut by 3 bases and J by 3 bases, with 11 bases left in between. The germline V gene encodes CDR1 MDHEN and CDR2 SYDVKM. The CDR3 contains 15 residues. The CDR3: CASSLSRGANEKLFF. The CDR3, as DNA: TGTGCCAGCAGTTTGTCTCGGGGGGCTAATGAAAAACTGTTTTTT.

The rearrangement joins TRBV4-2 to TRBJ2-3; 8 nucleotides align to TRBD2. CDR3 length: 15 amino acids. The germline V gene has CDR1 LGHNA and CDR2 YNFKEQ. The junction had 6 bases not matched to a gene; V was cut back by 2 bases and J by 5 bases. CDR3 residues: CASSQSERGRDTQYF. The CDR3 DNA reads as TGTGCCAGCAGCCAATCGGAGCGGGGGAGAGATACGCAGTATTTT.

Notes on this clone: Distinct nucleotide sequences in the sample also encode this CDR3. The V call is TRBV2, the J call TRBJ2-3, with 7 bases lining up with TRBD2. The CDR3 contains 14 residues. CDR1 and CDR2 from the germline V gene are SNHLY and FYNNEI. After removal of 1 base from V and 2 bases from J, the junction contained 0 bases not matched to a gene. Written as DNA, the CDR3 is TGTGCCAGCAGTGAAGGACTAGCCACAGATACGCAGTATTTT. It specifies CASSEGLATDTQYF.

The gene calls are TRBV10-3 and TRBJ2-7, with a possible D match to TRBD1 (5 bases). Germline V gene sequence: CDR1 ENHRY, CDR2 SYGVKD. Trimming pared 6 bases from V and 6 bases from J, leaving 18 bases between. The CDR3 contains 14 residues. DNA of the CDR3: TGTGCCATCAGGTTCTCAGGGAAAGTGGGCGAGCAGTACTTC. It codes for CAIRFSGKVGEQYF.

V and J are TRBV6-5 and TRBJ1-1; D is ambiguous. Germline V lookup: CDR1 MNHEY, CDR2 SVGAGI. The CDR3 has 14 residues. The V end lost 0 bases, the J end lost 2 bases, and 7 bases lay between the germline ends. The CDR3 region is CASSYSISNTEAFF. The CDR3 DNA reads as TGTGCCAGCAGTTACTCGATCAGTAACACTGAAGCTTTCTTT.

The rearrangement uses TRBV19 and TRBJ1-5; tentatively, D is TRBD1 (5 bases). The CDR3 runs to 17 residues. The V and J ends lost 3 bases and 5 bases respectively, with 20 bases between them. CDR1 LNHDA and CDR2 SQIVND come from the germline V gene (reference sequence). The CDR3 DNA follows: TGTGCCAGTAGTATCGTGGGGGGACGAAGAGGGGATCAGCCCCAGCATTTT. This encodes CASSIVGGRRGDQPQHF.